The 23 T cell receptor beta chains reported below all come from one sample, sequenced in a study of T cell responses to AZD1222 COVID-19 vaccine listed by TCRdb under 2021. The method behind the library was the immunoSEQ multiplex PCR assay. TCRdb carries this immuneACCESS record with in-frame sequences only. Its versions omit some clonotypes, under half of them owing to an unresolved V gene in the studies checked, with the rest unexplained. Present in this sample are some 110,000 clones, about 92% of which were seen just once. The top ten clonotypes cover 2.5% to 3.5% of the sample. The sample's time point, from its label and the paper: baseline before first vaccination. This material consisted of peripheral blood, taken on day 0 of AZD1222 vaccination. The source is an adult in good health.

The chain has TRBV19 and TRBJ2-7; no clear D. The CDR3 extends over 15 amino acids. Trimming stripped 10 bases from V and 0 bases from J, with 19 bases between. Germline V gene lookup returns CDR1 LNHDA and CDR2 SQIVND (reference sequence). The CDR3 DNA follows: TGTGCCACTTCAAGACGGCGACCGAGCTCCTACGAGCAGTACTTC. Its protein is CATSRRRPSSYEQYF.

The chain has TRBV5-1 and TRBJ2-7; 7 nucleotides align to TRBD2. CDR3 length: 13 amino acids. The V and J ends lost 0 bases and 4 bases, in that order; junction bases with no gene match: 1. Germline V gives CDR1 SGHRS, CDR2 YFSETQ. The CDR3 is CASSLVGGYEQYF. The DNA of the CDR3 is TGCGCCAGCAGCTTGGTGGGGGGGTACGAGCAGTACTTC.

CDR3: CATSRETPGQGNTQYF. The DNA for the CDR3 is TGTGCCACCAGCAGAGAGACCCCGGGACAGGGGAATACGCAGTATTTT. The V and J genes are TRBV15 and TRBJ2-3; TRBD1 matches 10 bases. This CDR3 region has 16 residues. Germline values: CDR1 LNHNV, CDR2 YYDKDF (reference sequence). V was clipped by 0 bases and J by 7 bases; unmatched bases: 7.

The chain couples TRBV7-9 to TRBJ1-4; D unclear. The CDR3 length is 11 residues. Between the trimmed V and J ends, which lost 1 base and 11 bases, there was a span of 5 bases. Germline V gives CDR1 SEHNR, CDR2 FQNEAQ (reference sequence). Here the CDR3 reads CASSLVGKLFF. The CDR3 DNA reads TGTGCCAGCAGCTTAGTGGGCAAACTGTTTTTT.

The chain recombines TRBV5-1 with TRBJ2-1; 8 nucleotides agree with TRBD2. The germline CDR1 and CDR2 sequences are SGHRS and YFSETQ. This CDR3 contains 16 residues. Germline trimming cut 0 bases from V and 7 bases from J; bases unmatched to any gene: 9. CDR3 amino acids: CASSLVRGRSTNEQFF. CDR3 nucleotide sequence: TGCGCCAGCAGCTTGGTACGCGGGAGGAGTACAAATGAGCAGTTCTTC.

The CDR3 here is CASQSAQATTYGYTF. In nucleotides, the CDR3 is TGTGCCAGTCAATCGGCCCAGGCAACAACCTATGGCTACACCTTC. This sequence joins TRBV19 and TRBJ1-2; no firm D call. This CDR3 has 15 amino acids. Trimming took 8 bases from V and 4 from J, leaving 20 bases between them. CDR1 and CDR2 from the germline V gene are LNHDA and SQIVND (reference sequence).

The gene calls are TRBV2 and TRBJ1-6; D possibly corresponds to TRBD1 (5 bases). This CDR3 has 14 amino acids. V lost 8 bases, J lost 6 bases, and 14 bases lay in between. Germline CDR1 and CDR2: SNHLY and FYNNEI. The CDR3 protein is CASATRTLNSPLHF. The CDR3 DNA follows: TGTGCCAGCGCCACCCGGACACTTAATTCACCCCTCCACTTT.

The chain carries TRBV19 and TRBJ1-5; D unresolved. The ends were cut back, 1 base at V and 8 bases at J, with 6 bases in the middle. The CDR3 sequence is 12 residues long. The germline V gene encodes CDR1 LNHDA and CDR2 SQIVND (reference sequence). In nucleotides, the CDR3 is TGTGCCAGTAGTATAGGTTGGGAGCCCCAGCATTTT. Protein product: CASSIGWEPQHF.

The rearrangement joins TRBV4-1 to TRBJ2-1, with TRBD2 matching over 8 bases. Germline CDR1 MGHRA, CDR2 YSYEKL. J gave up 4 bases and V 1 base, and 3 bases lay outside the gene matches. CDR3 length: 15 amino acids. The CDR3 reads CASSQGTSGYNEQFF. The CDR3, as DNA: TGCGCCAGCAGCCAAGGAACTAGCGGATACAATGAGCAGTTCTTC.

The rearrangement links TRBV5-4 to TRBJ2-1; no clear D. This CDR3 is 11 amino acids long. Germline V gene sequence: CDR1 SGHNT, CDR2 YYREEE (reference sequence). Trimming removed 2 bases from V and 9 bases from J, with 6 bases in between. The CDR3 protein is CASSFTGEQFF. The CDR3, as DNA: TGTGCCAGCAGCTTCACGGGTGAGCAGTTCTTC.

This clone was found once. The chain uses TRBV6-5 and TRBJ1-2, with 7 bases fitting TRBD1. Trimming at V came to 3 bases and at J to 8 bases, leaving 9 bases not matched to a gene. Germline V CDR1 and CDR2: MNHEY, SVGAGI. This CDR3 has 14 residues. Here the CDR3 reads CASSYSRQDRGYTF. In DNA, the CDR3 is TGTGCCAGCAGTTATTCGAGACAGGACAGGGGCTACACCTTC.

The J gene is TRBJ2-5, the V gene TRBV4-2; 12 bases match TRBD2. The CDR3 runs to 17 residues. Looked up from germline, CDR1 is LGHNA and CDR2 is YNFKEQ. Trimming cost V 1 base and J 3 bases; bases outside gene matches: 6. In nucleotides, the CDR3 is TGTGCCAGCAGCCAAGGGTTCGGACTAGCGGGAAAAGAGACCCAGTACTTC. This gives the protein CASSQGFGLAGKETQYF.

This rearrangement joins TRBV5-1 to TRBJ2-3; 8 nucleotides align to TRBD1. Germline CDR1 is SGHRS and CDR2 is YFSETQ. The CDR3 has 14 amino acids. The ends lost 4 bases at V and 4 bases at J; junction bases unmatched: 5. The chain's CDR3 is CASSPRTGPDTQYF. The CDR3 nucleotides read TGCGCCAGCAGCCCCCGGACAGGGCCAGATACGCAGTATTTT. Based on the CDR3 plus reference TRBV5-1 and TRBJ2-3, the full variable domain is KAGVTQTPRYLIKTRGQQVTLSCSPISGHRSVSWYQQTPGQGLQFLFEYFSETQRNKGNFPGRFSGRQFSNSRSEMNVSTLELGDSALYLCASSPRTGPDTQYFGPGTRLTVL.

J is TRBJ1-6 and V is TRBV19; D might be TRBD1 (5 bases). Between the trimmed V and J ends, which lost 5 bases and 4 bases, there was a span of 6 bases. The germline V gene encodes CDR1 LNHDA and CDR2 SQIVND (reference sequence). There are 13 residues in the CDR3. The CDR3 spells CASSGGYNSPLHF. The CDR3 DNA reads TGTGCCAGTAGTGGGGGTTATAATTCACCCCTCCACTTT.

The V call is TRBV12-3 or TRBV12-4, the J call TRBJ2-7; D gene ambiguous. The V end was cut by 1 base, the J end by 5 bases, with 6 bases between. The CDR3 has 12 residues. CDR3 bases: TGTGCCAGCAGTTTAGAGGAGCACGAGCAGTACTTC. Translated: CASSLEEHEQYF.

This clone has at least ten counts. This chain connects TRBV30 to TRBJ1-1; D is ambiguous. Looked up from germline, CDR1 is GTSNPN and CDR2 is SVGIG (reference sequence). V lost 0 bases and J 1 base, leaving 24 bases between the germline ends. The CDR3 sequence is 19 residues long. DNA of the CDR3: TGTGCCTGGAGTGTACGGTATCAAGTCAAGGCCCGGACGAACACTGAAGCTTTCTTT. This gives the protein CAWSVRYQVKARTNTEAFF. Combining the CDR3 with reference TRBV30 and TRBJ1-1 gives the whole variable domain SQTIHQWPATLVQPVGSPLSLECTVEGTSNPNLYWYRQAAGRGLQLLFYSVGIGQISSEVPQNLSASRPQDRQFILSSKKLLLSDSGFYLCAWSVRYQVKARTNTEAFFGQGTRLTVV.

The chain links TRBV30 to TRBJ1-3; D ambiguous. The CDR3 contains 13 residues. V dropped 4 bases and J dropped 0 bases, with 7 bases sitting between them. Germline values: CDR1 GTSNPN, CDR2 SVGIG (reference sequence). The CDR3 sequence: CAWTRNSGNTIYF. CDR3 sequence (DNA): TGTGCCTGGACCAGGAACTCTGGAAACACCATATATTTT.

V gene TRBV10-1 combines with J gene TRBJ2-7; 10 bases are a match to TRBD1. J lost 2 bases, V lost 3 bases, and 4 bases had no gene match. The germline V gene has CDR1 WNHNN and CDR2 SYGVQD (reference sequence). The CDR3 totals 15 residues. CDR3 coding DNA: TGCGCCAGCAGTGATGCCGGGACAGGGGCCTACGAGCAGTACTTC. Translated: CASSDAGTGAYEQYF.

The chain recombines TRBV2 with TRBJ2-7; 11 bases line up with TRBD1. V trimming: 6 bases; J trimming: 2 bases; junction bases outside the gene matches: 9. Germline assignment: CDR1 SNHLY and CDR2 FYNNEI. This CDR3 region has 16 residues. DNA for the CDR3: TGTGCCAGCAGCGGGGAGGGACAGGGGGGCACCTACGAGCAGTACTTC. It is translated as CASSGEGQGGTYEQYF. The full variable domain, with the rest looked up from reference TRBV2 and TRBJ2-7, is EPEVTQTPSHQVTQMGQEVILRCVPISNHLYFYWYRQILGQKVEFLVSFYNNEISEKSEIFDDQFSVERPDGSNFTLKIRSTKLEDSAMYFCASSGEGQGGTYEQYFGPGTRLTVT.

The chain has TRBV19 and TRBJ1-4, with D tentatively TRBD1 (5 bases). Per the germline V gene, CDR1 is LNHDA and CDR2 is SQIVND (reference sequence). The CDR3 spans 14 residues. Trimming left V 0 bases short and J 6 bases short, with 8 bases between. The CDR3 sequence: CASSIDPGDEKLFF. Here the CDR3 DNA reads TGTGCCAGTAGTATAGATCCGGGGGATGAAAAACTGTTTTTT.

The chain is built from TRBV7-2 and TRBJ2-7, with D perhaps being TRBD1 or TRBD2 (5 bases each). From germline, CDR1 is SGHTA and CDR2 FQGNSA. V was cut by 1 base and J by 0 bases, with 19 bases left in between. There are 18 residues in the CDR3. The CDR3 region has the DNA TGTGCCAGCAGCTTAGTCCGGCCGGGGCGCCGGAGCTCCTACGAGCAGTACTTC. The encoded protein is CASSLVRPGRRSSYEQYF.

Here the CDR3 reads CASSNRDRGRYDYGYTF. In DNA, the CDR3 is TGTGCCAGCAGCAACCGGGACAGGGGCCGCTATGACTATGGCTACACCTTC. This rearrangement joins TRBV7-9 to TRBJ1-2; 10 nucleotides line up with TRBD1. V lost 5 bases, J lost 3 bases, and 12 bases stayed unmatched. Germline V gene lookup returns CDR1 SEHNR and CDR2 FQNEAQ (reference sequence). The CDR3 runs to 17 residues.

The J gene is TRBJ1-3, the V gene TRBV4-1, with D unclear. Germline V gene sequence: CDR1 MGHRA, CDR2 YSYEKL. The CDR3 spans 15 residues. V lost 5 bases, J lost 0 bases, and 11 bases lay in between. Here the CDR3 reads CASSSEGNSGNTIYF. The CDR3 nucleotides read TGCGCCAGCAGCTCGGAGGGAAACTCTGGAAACACCATATATTTT.